This T cell receptor (beta chain) was profiled in a study of CD8 T cells in Susac syndrome. Random hexamers served to reverse transcribe about 0.5 to 1 ug RNA. TCRdb analysed the immunoSEQ multiplex PCR reads with MiXCR anew, one entry per CDR3 protein. This table has 100,000 to 150,000 distinct CDR3 sequences, over 80% appearing once. J gave up 6 bases and V 5 bases, and 5 bases lay outside the gene matches. The CDR3 length is 13 residues. CDR1 MNHEY and CDR2 SMNVEV come from the germline V gene (reference sequence). The receptor comes from a human donor with multiple sclerosis. This chain links TRBV27 with TRBJ2-7, with 9 nucleotides matching TRBD1. Sample: CD8+ T cells from PBMCs. The DNA for the CDR3 is TGTGCCAGCAGTGTGGGACAGGGTGGCGAGCAGTACTTC. The encoded protein is CASSVGQGGEQYF.